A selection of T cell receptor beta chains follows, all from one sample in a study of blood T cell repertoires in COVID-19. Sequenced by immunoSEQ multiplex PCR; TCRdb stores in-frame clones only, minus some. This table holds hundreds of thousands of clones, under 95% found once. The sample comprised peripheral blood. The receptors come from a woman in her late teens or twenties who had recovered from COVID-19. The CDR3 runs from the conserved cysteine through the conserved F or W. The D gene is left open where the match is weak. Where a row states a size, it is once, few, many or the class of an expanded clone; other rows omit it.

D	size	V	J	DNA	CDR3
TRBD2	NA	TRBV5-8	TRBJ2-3	TGTGCCAGCAGCTTGAGTCTAGCGGGAGAGCCAGATACGCAGTATTTT	CASSLSLAGEPDTQYF
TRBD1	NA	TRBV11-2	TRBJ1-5	TGTGCCAGCAGCCCAGGGGGTCACAGCAATCAGCCCCAGCATTTT	CASSPGGHSNQPQHF
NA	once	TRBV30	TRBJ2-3	TGTGCCTGGAGCAAACCCGGGGGCACAGATACGCAGTATTTT	CAWSKPGGTDTQYF
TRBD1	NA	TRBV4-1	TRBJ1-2	TGCGCCAGCACATACGGACAGGGCCTCTATGGCTACACCTTC	CASTYGQGLYGYTF
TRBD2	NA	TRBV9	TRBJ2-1	TGTGCCAGCAGCCTCCGGACTAGCGGGATCTACAATGAGCAGTTCTTC	CASSLRTSGIYNEQFF
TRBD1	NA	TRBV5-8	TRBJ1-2	TGTGCCAGCAGCTTAACACCGGGACAGGTCTATGGCTACACCTTC	CASSLTPGQVYGYTF
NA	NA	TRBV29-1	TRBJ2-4	TGCAGCGTTGTGCGGGGCCAAGCCAAAAACATTCAGTACTTC	CSVVRGQAKNIQYF
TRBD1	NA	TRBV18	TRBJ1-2	TGTGCCAGCTCACCGGGACAGGGGGCTGGCGAAGGCTACACCTTC	CASSPGQGAGEGYTF
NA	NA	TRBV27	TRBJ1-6	TGTGCCAGCAGTTATACAGGGAATAATTCACCCCTCCACTTT	CASSYTGNNSPLHF
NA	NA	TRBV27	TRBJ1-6	TGTGCCAGCAGTTTGTCACAGGGAAGCTCCTATAATTCACCCCTCCACTTT	CASSLSQGSSYNSPLHF
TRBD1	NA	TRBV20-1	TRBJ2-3	TGCAGTGCCAGAAACCCAGGGGGGCAGTATTTT	CSARNPGGQYF
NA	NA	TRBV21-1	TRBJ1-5	TGTGCCAGCAGTATTCGGGGTCCCGATCAGCCCCAGCATTTT	CASSIRGPDQPQHF
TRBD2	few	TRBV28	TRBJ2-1	TGTGCCAGCAGTTTTTGGACTAGCGGATACAATGAGCAGTTCTTC	CASSFWTSGYNEQFF
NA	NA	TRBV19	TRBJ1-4	TGTGCCAGTCGGGGTCCGCTTTTAGGTAATGAAAAACTGTTTTTT	CASRGPLLGNEKLFF
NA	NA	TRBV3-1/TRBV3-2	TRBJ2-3	TGTGCCAGCAGTCCCCTCGGGTTGGGAGATACGCAGTATTTT	CASSPLGLGDTQYF
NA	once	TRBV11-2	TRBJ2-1	TGTGCCAGCAGCCCTAGGTTGTCCGGGAGACTGGGAAATGAGCAGTTCTTC	CASSPRLSGRLGNEQFF
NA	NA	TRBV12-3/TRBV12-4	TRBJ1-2	TGTGCCAGCAGTTTGCCAGGGCGGAATGGCTACACCTTC	CASSLPGRNGYTF
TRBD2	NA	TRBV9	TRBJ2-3	TGTGCCAGCAGCGCCACCAGGGGGACTAGCGGAGCTGTGGGTATCACAGATACGCAGTATTTT	CASSATRGTSGAVGITDTQYF
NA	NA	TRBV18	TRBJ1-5	TGTGCCAGCTCAACTACCTACAGGGATCAGCCCCAGCATTTT	CASSTTYRDQPQHF
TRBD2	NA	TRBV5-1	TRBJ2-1	TGCGCCAGCAGCTCGGGACTAGCGGTCTACAATGAGCAGTTCTTC	CASSSGLAVYNEQFF
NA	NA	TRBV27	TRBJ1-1	TGTGCCAGCACTCCAATAGGGGAGGGAGACACTGAAGCTTTCTTT	CASTPIGEGDTEAFF
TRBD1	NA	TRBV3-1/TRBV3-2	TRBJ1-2	TGTGCCAGCAGCCGATGGGACAGAGAAAACTATGGCTACACCTTC	CASSRWDRENYGYTF
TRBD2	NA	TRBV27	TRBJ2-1	TGTGCCAGCAGTTTATCGAGGCCTAGCGGGAGTGGGCATGAGCAGTTCTTC	CASSLSRPSGSGHEQFF
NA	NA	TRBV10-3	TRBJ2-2	TGTGCCATCAGTCCGAGAACTAACACCGGGGAGCTGTTTTTT	CAISPRTNTGELFF
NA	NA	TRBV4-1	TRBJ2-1	TGCGCCAGCAGCCTCCTTTGGAGGGCCGGGAATGAGCAGTTCTTC	CASSLLWRAGNEQFF
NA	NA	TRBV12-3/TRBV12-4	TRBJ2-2	TGTGCCAGCAGTTTGAGACGGGACGGGGAGCTGTTTTTT	CASSLRRDGELFF
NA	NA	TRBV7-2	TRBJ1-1	TGTGCCAGCAGCTTAGGGCCAGGGGCATTGAACACTGAAGCTTTCTTT	CASSLGPGALNTEAFF
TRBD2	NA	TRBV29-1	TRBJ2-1	TGCAGCGTCTTAGCGGGAGGAGGTTATAATGAGCAGTTCTTC	CSVLAGGGYNEQFF
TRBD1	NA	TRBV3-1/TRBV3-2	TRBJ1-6	TGTGCCAGCAGCCAAGACCCAGGGGGTTCACCCCTCCACTTT	CASSQDPGGSPLHF
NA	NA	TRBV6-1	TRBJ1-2	TGTGCCAGCAGTGAGTGGCAGGGGTACGGCTACACCTTC	CASSEWQGYGYTF
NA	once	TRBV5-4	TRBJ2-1	TGTGCCAGCAGCCTGGGTCGGGCCTACAATGAGCAGTTCTTC	CASSLGRAYNEQFF
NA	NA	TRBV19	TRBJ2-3	TGTGCCAGTAGTATACAGGCCCCAGCCAGCACAGATACGCAGTATTTT	CASSIQAPASTDTQYF
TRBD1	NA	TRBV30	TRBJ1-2	TGTGCCTGGAGTATACAGGGGAATAACTATGGCTACACCTTC	CAWSIQGNNYGYTF
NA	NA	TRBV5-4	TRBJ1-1	TGTGCCAGCAGCTTGGCCGGAGGTCCTGAAGCTTTCTTT	CASSLAGGPEAFF
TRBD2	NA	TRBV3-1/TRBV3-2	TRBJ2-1	TGTGCCAGCAGCCTCCTTAGCGGGAGAGGGTATGAGCAGTTCTTC	CASSLLSGRGYEQFF
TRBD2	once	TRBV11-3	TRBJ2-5	TGTGCCAGCAGCTTGGGACTAGCGGGAGAGATACAAGAGACCCAGTACTTC	CASSLGLAGEIQETQYF
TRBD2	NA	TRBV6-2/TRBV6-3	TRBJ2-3	TGTGCCAGCAGTTTGGGACTAGCGGGAGTCGGGGGAGATACGCAGTATTTT	CASSLGLAGVGGDTQYF
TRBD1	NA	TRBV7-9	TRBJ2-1	TGTGCCAGCAGCTTATCCGACAGGGATAATGAGCAGTTCTTC	CASSLSDRDNEQFF
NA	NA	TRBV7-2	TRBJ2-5	TGTGCCAGCAGCGTCCTTCCGGGGTTCGGGACTCAAGAGACCCAGTACTTC	CASSVLPGFGTQETQYF
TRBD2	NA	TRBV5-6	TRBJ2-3	TGTGCCAGCAGCTATAGCGGGAGTTTCGATACGCAGTATTTT	CASSYSGSFDTQYF
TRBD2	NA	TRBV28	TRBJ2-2	TGTGCCAGCGGGCGGGAGGGGGACACCGGGGAGCTGTTTTTT	CASGREGDTGELFF